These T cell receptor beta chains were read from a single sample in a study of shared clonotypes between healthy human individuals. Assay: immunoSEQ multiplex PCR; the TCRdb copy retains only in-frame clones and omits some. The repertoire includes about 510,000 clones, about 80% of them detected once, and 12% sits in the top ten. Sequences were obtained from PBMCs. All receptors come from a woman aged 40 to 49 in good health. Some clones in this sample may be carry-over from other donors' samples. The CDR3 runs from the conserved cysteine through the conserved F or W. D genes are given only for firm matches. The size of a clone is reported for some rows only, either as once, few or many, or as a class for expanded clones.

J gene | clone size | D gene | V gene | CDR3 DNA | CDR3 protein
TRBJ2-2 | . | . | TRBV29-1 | TGCAGCGTTGAAGGACAGACTAACACCGGGGAGCTGTTTTTT | CSVEGQTNTGELFF
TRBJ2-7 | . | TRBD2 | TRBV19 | TGTGCCAGTAGTACCCTCAGGACTAGCGGGAGTACTTACGAGCAGTACTTC | CASSTLRTSGSTYEQYF
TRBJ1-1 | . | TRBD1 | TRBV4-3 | TGCGCCAGCAGCCAAAACAGGGGAACTACTGAAGCTTTCTTT | CASSQNRGTTEAFF
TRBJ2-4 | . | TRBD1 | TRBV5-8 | TGTGCCAGCAGCCCCCGGACAGGGATCACCATTCAGTACTTC | CASSPRTGITIQYF
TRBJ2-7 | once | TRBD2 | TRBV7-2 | TGTGCCAGCAGCCCAAACCAGGCTAGCGGGAGGTATGAGCAGTACTTC | CASSPNQASGRYEQYF
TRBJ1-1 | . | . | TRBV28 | TGTGCCATCCTCAGGGCTCAGAACACTGAAGCTTTCTTT | CAILRAQNTEAFF
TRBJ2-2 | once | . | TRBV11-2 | TGTGCCAGCAGCCCCAGGACCCCGCTGGGGACCGGGGAGCTGTTTTTT | CASSPRTPLGTGELFF
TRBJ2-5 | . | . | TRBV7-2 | TGTGCCAGCAGCTTGGGGGTTCACAAAGAGACCCAGTACTTC | CASSLGVHKETQYF
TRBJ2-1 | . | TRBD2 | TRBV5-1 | TGCGCCAGCAGCTTGGGACTAGCGGGGGGCAATGAGCAGTTCTTC | CASSLGLAGGNEQFF
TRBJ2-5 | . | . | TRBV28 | TGTGCCAGCAGACCGGACGAGAGGGAGACCCAGTACTTC | CASRPDERETQYF
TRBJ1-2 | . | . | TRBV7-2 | TGTGCCAGCAGCCCCCAAAGGGGCGACTATGGCTACACCTTC | CASSPQRGDYGYTF
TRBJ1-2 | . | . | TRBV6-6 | TGTGCCAGCAGTTACCGAGGACAGACCGGCTACACCTTC | CASSYRGQTGYTF
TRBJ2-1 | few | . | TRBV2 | TGTGCCAGCAGTGACGCGTACAATGAGCAGTTCTTC | CASSDAYNEQFF
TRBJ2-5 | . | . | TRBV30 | TGTGCCTGGAGTGTACAGGGCTCAATGGAGACCCAGTACTTC | CAWSVQGSMETQYF
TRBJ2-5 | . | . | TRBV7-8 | TGTGCCAGCAGCCCGCCGTTTTGGGGGCAAGAGACCCAGTACTTC | CASSPPFWGQETQYF
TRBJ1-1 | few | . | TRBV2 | TGTGCCAGCAGTGAGGTCCCCTTGATCGGAGCTTTCTTT | CASSEVPLIGAFF
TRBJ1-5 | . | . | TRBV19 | TGTGCCAGTAGTTGGGGAACAGGGTCCGCGGATCAGCCCCAGCATTTT | CASSWGTGSADQPQHF
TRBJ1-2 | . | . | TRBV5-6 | TGTGCCAGCAGCGTTGACATGACCTATGGCTACACCTTC | CASSVDMTYGYTF
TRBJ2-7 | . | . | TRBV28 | TGTGCCAGCAGTTTATACGGGCAGTATTACGAGCAGTACTTC | CASSLYGQYYEQYF
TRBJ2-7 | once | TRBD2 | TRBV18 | TGTGCCAGCTCACCACGGGCGGGGGACTACGAGCAGTACTTC | CASSPRAGDYEQYF
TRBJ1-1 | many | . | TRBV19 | TGTGCCAGTAGTATATCCACGCGGGGTACTGAAGCTTTCTTT | CASSISTRGTEAFF
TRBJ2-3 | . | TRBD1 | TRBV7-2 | TGTGCCAGCAGCCTCGTCAGGGGACAGGGTATACTCACAGATACGCAGTATTTT | CASSLVRGQGILTDTQYF
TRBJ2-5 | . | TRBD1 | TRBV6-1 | TGTGCCAGCAGTGGACAGGGTTTGGAGACCCAGTACTTC | CASSGQGLETQYF
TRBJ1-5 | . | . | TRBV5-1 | TGCGCCAGCAGCTTGACAGGGCTTAGCAATCAGCCCCAGCATTTT | CASSLTGLSNQPQHF
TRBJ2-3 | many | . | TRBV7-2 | TGTGCCAGCAGCTTAGCGCTTGGAGATACGCAGTATTTT | CASSLALGDTQYF
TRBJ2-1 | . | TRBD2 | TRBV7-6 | TGTGCCAGCAGCCCGGGAGGACTAGCGGGAGAGGCTGAGCAGTTCTTC | CASSPGGLAGEAEQFF
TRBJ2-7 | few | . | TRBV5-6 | TGTGCCAGCAGCTTGGGGGTCGGTTGGGCCTACGAGCAGTACTTC | CASSLGVGWAYEQYF
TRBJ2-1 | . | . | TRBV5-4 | TGTGCCAGCAGCCAGGGCTTGGGCAATGAGCAGTTCTTC | CASSQGLGNEQFF
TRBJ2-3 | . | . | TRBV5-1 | TGCGCCAGCAGCTTGGAGGGACTAGATACGCAGTATTTT | CASSLEGLDTQYF
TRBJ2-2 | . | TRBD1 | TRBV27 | TGTGCCAGCAGTTCTCGGGACAGGACAGAAGTCCGCCTAACCGGGGAGCTGTTTTTT | CASSSRDRTEVRLTGELFF
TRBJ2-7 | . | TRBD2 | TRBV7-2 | TGTGCCAGCAGCACCCCTCTAGCGGGAGGAGGCGACGAGCAGTACTTC | CASSTPLAGGGDEQYF
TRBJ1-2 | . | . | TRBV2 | TGTGCCAGCAGTGCCGACAGCAACTATGGCTACACCTTC | CASSADSNYGYTF
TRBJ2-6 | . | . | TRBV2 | TGTGCCAGCACCCAGGGAACTGGGGCCAACGTCCTGACTTTC | CASTQGTGANVLTF
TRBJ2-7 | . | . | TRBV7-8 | TGTGCCAGCAGCTCCACGGGCCCCTTAGAGCAGTACTTC | CASSSTGPLEQYF
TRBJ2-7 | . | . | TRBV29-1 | TGCAGCGTTTTGACGGGCTCCTACGAGCAGTACTTC | CSVLTGSYEQYF
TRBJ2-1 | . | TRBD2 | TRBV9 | TGTGCCAGCAGCCTAGGGACTAGCGGGAGTGGAAATGAGCAGTTCTTC | CASSLGTSGSGNEQFF
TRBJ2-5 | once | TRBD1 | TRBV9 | TGTGCCAGCGCTTCAGGGGGCGCGGAAGAGACCCAGTACTTC | CASASGGAEETQYF
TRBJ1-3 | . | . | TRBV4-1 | TGCGCCAGCAGCCAAGAACGCGGAGACACCATATATTTT | CASSQERGDTIYF
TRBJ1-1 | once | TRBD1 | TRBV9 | TGTGCCAGCAGCGGGAGCAGGGACAGGTACATGAACACTGAAGCTTTCTTT | CASSGSRDRYMNTEAFF
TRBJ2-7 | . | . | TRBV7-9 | TGTGCCAGCAGCTTAGGGGGGCTCGATGAGCAGTACTTC | CASSLGGLDEQYF
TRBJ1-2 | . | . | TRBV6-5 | TGTGCCAGCAGTTACGGGGGGATCTATGGCTACACCTTC | CASSYGGIYGYTF
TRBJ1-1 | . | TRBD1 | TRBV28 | TGTGCCAGCAGTTTTCCAGGCGGACAGGGGGTAAGAGCTTTCTTT | CASSFPGGQGVRAFF
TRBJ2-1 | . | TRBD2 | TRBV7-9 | TGTGCCAGCAGCTCGACTAGCGGGAGGGCACATGAGCAGTTCTTC | CASSSTSGRAHEQFF
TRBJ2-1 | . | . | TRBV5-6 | TGTGCCAGCAGCTTGGAGGTATATGACAATGAGCAGTTCTTC | CASSLEVYDNEQFF
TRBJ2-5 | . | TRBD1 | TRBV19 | TGTGCCAGTAGTATAGGCTACAGGGGGCCCGAGACCCAGTACTTC | CASSIGYRGPETQYF